Listed here are 10 T cell receptor beta chains from one sample, sequenced in a study of CD8 T cells in ankylosing spondylitis. Study-wide findings and caveats: Made up of under ten highly homologous variants, a TCR beta motif appeared characteristic of ankylosing spondylitis blood.

TCRdb processed the 5' RACE reads anew with MiXCR; each CDR3 protein has one entry. The repertoire holds some 130,000 distinct CDR3 sequences, over 15% seen once, with roughly 30% in the top ten. Antigen specificity for these receptors is unknown. The sequenced sample consisted of blood, either unsorted or a sorted T cell fraction (not recorded which). The receptors stem from a male donor with ankylosing spondylitis.

The table lists this clonotype with a few counts. The rearrangement uses TRBV12-3 or TRBV12-4 and TRBJ1-1; TRBD1 might be the D (5 bases). The CDR3 is 15 amino acids. Deletions cut 0 bases from V and 1 base from J, with 9 bases between. The CDR3 reads CASSLAATGNTEAFF. The CDR3 bases are TGTGCCAGCAGTTTAGCCGCCACAGGGAACACTGAAGCTTTCTTT.

The chain joins TRBV9 to TRBJ1-3, with D unresolved. Germline V lookup: CDR1 SGDLS, CDR2 YYNGEE. The CDR3 consists of 15 residues. V lost 0 bases and J 0 bases, leaving 7 bases between the germline ends. DNA of the CDR3: TGTGCCAGCAGCGTAGAGCCGACCTCTGGAAACACCATATATTTT. It yields the protein CASSVEPTSGNTIYF.

This clonotype was picked up a small number of times. The rearrangement uses TRBV27 and TRBJ1-1; TRBD1 aligns across 12 bases. V gave up 5 bases and J gave up 9 bases; unmatched junction bases: 7. Looked up from germline, CDR1 is MNHEY and CDR2 is SMNVEV (reference sequence). The CDR3 loop spans 14 amino acids. The CDR3 nucleotides read TGTGCCAGCAGTACCGGGACAGGGGGCGTTAAAGCTTTCTTT. It codes for CASSTGTGGVKAFF.

The rearrangement links TRBV29-1 to TRBJ2-5, with D unclear. V gave up 1 base and J gave up 0 bases, with 6 bases separating them. The CDR3 extends over 13 amino acids. Germline CDR1 is SQVTM and CDR2 is ANQGSEA. CDR3 in amino acids: CSVEGANQETQYF. Here the CDR3 DNA reads TGCAGCGTTGAAGGGGCAAACCAAGAGACCCAGTACTTC.

This clonotype has only a few counts. The chain employs TRBV27 and TRBJ2-2; no clear D gene. Germline CDR1 and CDR2: MNHEY and SMNVEV (reference sequence). This CDR3 has 11 residues. The V end lost 6 bases, the J end lost 5 bases, and 4 bases lay between the germline ends. The CDR3: CASRSTGELFF. The CDR3 DNA follows: TGTGCCAGCAGGTCAACCGGGGAGCTGTTTTTT.

This clonotype showed up many times. The V and J genes are TRBV29-1 and TRBJ2-7, with 8 bases identical to TRBD1. The CDR3 consists of 12 residues. The V gene's germline CDR1 is SQVTM and CDR2 ANQGSEA. V was pared by 6 bases and J by 2 bases, with 3 bases of the junction left unmatched. The CDR3 here is CSVSQGAYEQYF. CDR3 nucleotides: TGCAGCGTGTCACAGGGGGCCTACGAGCAGTACTTC.

This clonotype was observed a handful of times. The chain carries TRBV7-8 and TRBJ2-1; 15 bases line up with TRBD2. In germline, CDR1 is SGHVS, CDR2 FQNEAQ. There are 18 residues in the CDR3. Unmatched junction bases numbered 7, after V lost 4 bases and J lost 3 bases. The CDR3 nucleotides read TGTGCCAGCAGCTCGGGACTAGCGGGAGGCGCCTTCTACAATGAGCAGTTCTTC. This translates into CASSSGLAGGAFYNEQFF.

This chain connects TRBV19 to TRBJ2-1, with D perhaps given as TRBD1 or TRBD2 (5 bases each). Trimming cost V 4 bases and J 0 bases, with 13 bases left between them. Germline V gene data show CDR1 as LNHDA and CDR2 as SQIVND (reference sequence). The CDR3 covers 16 residues. CDR3 protein: CASSTGTLLSYNEQFF. For the CDR3, the DNA is TGTGCCAGTAGTACCGGGACCCTACTCTCCTACAATGAGCAGTTCTTC.

The chain is built from TRBV10-3 and TRBJ1-2, with D uncertain. Germline CDR1 reads ENHRY; CDR2 reads SYGVKD. V was pared by 9 bases and J by 8 bases, with 13 bases between. CDR3 length equals 11 residues. The CDR3 DNA reads as TGTGCCATTGGATGGGGTCACGGCTACACCTTC. Amino acids: CAIGWGHGYTF.

In its sample, this clonotype was seen a few times. One end of the junction fails to match germline, which may point to a read error. CDR3 in DNA: TGTGCCAGTAGTATGGGACTCTCCGACGAGCAGTACTTC. Residues: CASSMGLSDEQYF. This sequence joins TRBV19 and TRBJ2-7, with a tentative D call TRBD2 (6 bases). The CDR3 runs 13 residues. Germline V gives CDR1 LNHDA, CDR2 SQIVND (reference sequence).